Presented here are 21 T cell receptor beta chains from one specimen sequenced in a study of blood T cells in healthy people across ages (dated by TCRdb to the mid-2010s). The receptor library was made with 5' RACE. The data were produced on an Illumina HiSeq 2500. The second PCR ran for about 6 to 11 cycles and used a J-beta primer mix along with a sample-barcoded 5' primer. TCRdb reworked the public reads: Q25 trimming with fastp, MiXCR clone assembly, productive beta chains retained. Each entry is one CDR3 protein sequence, shown with its most common DNA and genes. The sample records about 1.4 million distinct CDR3 sequences, roughly 59% of which are singletons. The leading ten clones occupy approximately 7% of the sample. Sequences were obtained from blood. These receptors were collected from a man aged 18 to 29 in good health.

The genes are TRBV15 and TRBJ1-2, with D possibly being TRBD1 (5 bases). The V gene's germline CDR1 is LNHNV and CDR2 YYDKDF (reference sequence). The CDR3 consists of 15 residues. V gave up 2 bases and J gave up 1 base, with 11 bases separating them. The CDR3 region has the DNA TGTGCCACCAGCAGACAGACAGATTATAACTATGGCTACACCTTC. As protein: CATSRQTDYNYGYTF.

This clonotype was recorded a few times. J is TRBJ2-3 and V is TRBV4-1; no definite D call. Looked up from germline, CDR1 is MGHRA and CDR2 is YSYEKL. V lost 0 bases, J lost 2 bases, and 9 bases lay in between. There are 15 residues in the CDR3. The CDR3 is CASSQEVHYTDTQYF. The CDR3 DNA follows: TGCGCCAGCAGCCAAGAGGTACACTACACAGATACGCAGTATTTT.

There are a few counts of this clonotype. The chain employs TRBV20-1 and TRBJ2-1, with TRBD2 identical over 12 bases. The CDR3 consists of 16 residues. From germline, CDR1 is DFQATT and CDR2 SNEGSKA (reference sequence). Trimming cost V 1 base and J 4 bases; bases outside gene matches: 5. The CDR3 reads CSARGTSGMKYNEQFF. Here the CDR3 DNA reads TGCAGTGCTAGAGGGACTAGCGGGATGAAGTACAATGAGCAGTTCTTC.

This clonotype was counted only a few times. V and J are TRBV4-2 and TRBJ1-5; perhaps TRBD1 as D (5 bases). Between the trimmed V and J ends, which lost 3 bases and 1 base, there was a span of 10 bases. This CDR3 comprises 15 residues. Germline CDR1 and CDR2: LGHNA and YNFKEQ. CDR3 bases: TGTGCCAGCAGCCAGGGGGTGGGAAGCAATCAGCCCCAGCATTTT. Translated, it gives CASSQGVGSNQPQHF.

The count of this clonotype is one. The chain is built from TRBV7-2 and TRBJ1-1; D ambiguous. Germline-derived CDR1 and CDR2 are SGHTA and FQGNSA. V was trimmed by 8 bases and J by 1 base, leaving 14 bases between them. The CDR3 has 14 residues. As DNA, the CDR3 is TGTGCCAGCCCAATGTACAAGGAGAACACTGAAGCTTTCTTT. The encoded protein is CASPMYKENTEAFF. Supplemented by reference TRBV7-2 and TRBJ1-1, the full variable domain reads GAGVSQSPSNKVTEKGKDVELRCDPISGHTALYWYRQSLGQGLEFLIYFQGNSAPDKSGLPSDRFSAERTGGSVSTLTIQRTQQEDSAVYLCASPMYKENTEAFFGQGTRLTVV.

V usage is TRBV15 and J usage is TRBJ2-3; TRBD2 matches at 8 bases. V was clipped by 0 bases and J by 0 bases; unmatched bases: 8. The CDR3 loop spans 18 amino acids. The germline CDR1 and CDR2 sequences are LNHNV and YYDKDF (reference sequence). CDR3 sequence reads: CATSRESGGGYSTDTQYF. In DNA form, the CDR3 reads TGTGCCACCAGCAGAGAGAGCGGGGGAGGTTATAGCACAGATACGCAGTATTTT.

This clonotype showed up just a few times. This chain connects TRBV12-3 or TRBV12-4 to TRBJ2-1; a weak D match, TRBD2 (7 bases). V lost 6 bases and J 5 bases, leaving 17 bases between the germline ends. The CDR3 contains 15 residues. In DNA, the CDR3 is TGTGCCAGCAGCTTGGGGCGAGGGGGGGACAATGAGCAGTTCTTC. This encodes CASSLGRGGDNEQFF.

The chain is built from TRBV10-3 and TRBJ1-1; possible D gene TRBD1, 6 bases. V was pared by 4 bases and J by 3 bases, with 15 bases between. This CDR3 is 15 amino acids long. Germline-derived CDR1 and CDR2 are ENHRY and SYGVKD. Here the CDR3 DNA reads TGTGCCATCAGTGCGGGGCCAGGGGTGGACACTGAAGCTTTCTTT. Translated, it gives CAISAGPGVDTEAFF.

The V call is TRBV5-4, the J call TRBJ1-2; D is ambiguous. V was clipped by 3 bases and J by 10 bases, with 10 bases between them. The CDR3 is 11 residues long. Germline V gene data show CDR1 as SGHNT and CDR2 as YYREEE (reference sequence). The CDR3 DNA follows: TGTGCCAGCAGCTCTTACCCTGACTACACCTTC. Translating gives CASSSYPDYTF.

The chain links TRBV20-1 to TRBJ2-5; the D is unclear. Trimming left V 5 bases short and J 5 bases short, with 18 bases between. The length of the CDR3 is 14 residues. Germline assignment: CDR1 DFQATT and CDR2 SNEGSKA (reference sequence). CDR3 coding DNA: TGCAGTGCTTCCCCCGCGTCGGGTGGGGAGACCCAGTACTTC. Translated, it gives CSASPASGGETQYF.

This clonotype appeared many times. The J gene is TRBJ2-7, the V gene TRBV12-3 or TRBV12-4; TRBD2 aligns across 7 bases. V lost 0 bases, J lost 5 bases, and 4 bases stayed unmatched. This CDR3 has 14 amino acids. The CDR3 bases are TGTGCCAGCAGTTTAGCGGGAGGGCCCCACGAGCAGTACTTC. This gives the protein CASSLAGGPHEQYF.

Only a few counts were recorded for this clonotype. For the CDR3, the DNA is TGTGCCAGCAGCCAAGTACCTAGCGGGGTTCAGGAGCAGTACTTC. Translating gives CASSQVPSGVQEQYF. This chain uses TRBV4-2 with TRBJ2-5; 9 bases fit TRBD2. The length of the CDR3 is 15 residues. The germline V gene has CDR1 LGHNA and CDR2 YNFKEQ. Trimming at V came to 1 base and at J to 11 bases, leaving 11 bases not matched to a gene.

This clonotype was counted a single time. The V call is TRBV6-1, the J call TRBJ1-5; maybe TRBD1 (5 bases). Per germline, CDR1 MNHNS and CDR2 SASEGT. Trimming left V 3 bases short and J 5 bases short, with 11 bases between. This CDR3 is built from 14 residues. CDR3 nucleotide sequence: TGTGCCAGCAGTGACAGGGCCGAACATCAGCCCCAGCATTTT. The encoded protein is CASSDRAEHQPQHF.

This clonotype was detected many times. The chain combines TRBV25-1 with TRBJ2-2; D is undetermined. This CDR3 is built from 12 residues. Germline V gene lookup returns CDR1 MGHDK and CDR2 SYGVNS. Trimming took 4 bases from V and 2 from J, leaving 2 bases between them. CDR3 sequence reads: CASSGNTGELFF. In DNA, the CDR3 is TGTGCCAGCAGTGGTAACACCGGGGAGCTGTTTTTT.

The V gene is TRBV4-1, the J gene TRBJ2-7, with D perhaps matching TRBD1 (6 bases). Trimming pared 4 bases from V and 3 bases from J, leaving 22 bases between. CDR3 length equals 17 residues. Germline assignment: CDR1 MGHRA and CDR2 YSYEKL. CDR3 DNA: TGCGCCAGCAGCCCCACCCCAAGACAGGTCAGCTTCTACGAGCAGTACTTC. Translation: CASSPTPRQVSFYEQYF.

The chain is built from TRBV6-2 or TRBV6-3 and TRBJ2-5; 8 nucleotides agree with TRBD2. The junction had 11 bases not matched to a gene; V was cut back by 0 bases and J by 5 bases. Per the germline V gene, CDR1 is MNHEY and CDR2 is SVGEGT. CDR3 length: 17 amino acids. The DNA for the CDR3 is TGTGCCAGCAGTTACTCGACGAGTGGACTAGCCTGGGAGACCCAGTACTTC. Protein: CASSYSTSGLAWETQYF.

V is TRBV20-1 and J is TRBJ1-4; 9 bases align to TRBD1. Germline V CDR1 and CDR2: DFQATT, SNEGSKA (reference sequence). V gave up 1 base and J gave up 8 bases; unmatched junction bases: 5. This CDR3 has 14 residues. CDR3: CSARGGQGGEKLFF. CDR3 DNA: TGCAGTGCTAGAGGGGGACAGGGCGGGGAAAAACTGTTTTTT.

This rearrangement joins TRBV7-2 to TRBJ2-7; 12 nucleotides match TRBD2. The ends lost 0 bases at V and 12 bases at J; junction bases unmatched: 3. CDR3 length: 13 residues. Germline CDR1 is SGHTA and CDR2 is FQGNSA. CDR3 sequence: CASSLATSGGSYF. The CDR3 DNA is TGTGCCAGCAGCTTAGCGACTAGCGGGGGTTCGTACTTC.

The chain combines TRBV7-9 with TRBJ1-1, with D hard to call. The length of the CDR3 is 13 residues. CDR1 and CDR2 (germline): SEHNR, FQNEAQ (reference sequence). V lost 4 bases and J 6 bases, leaving 12 bases between the germline ends. The CDR3 region is CASSYANVPEAFF. CDR3 nucleotides: TGTGCCAGCAGCTACGCTAATGTACCTGAAGCTTTCTTT. Together with reference TRBV7-9 and TRBJ1-1, the CDR3 gives the full variable domain: DTGVSQNPRHKITKRGQNVTFRCDPISEHNRLYWYRQTLGQGPEFLTYFQNEAQLEKSRLLSDRFSAERPKGSFSTLEIQRTEQGDSAMYLCASSYANVPEAFFGQGTRLTVV.

The rearrangement uses TRBV3-1 and TRBJ2-4, with D maybe TRBD2 (5 bases). The DNA end is more similar to TRBJ2-7, so the J call may be wrong. Germline V gene data show CDR1 as LGHDT and CDR2 as YNNKEL (reference sequence). The length of the CDR3 is 19 residues. The chain's CDR3 is CASSQSHTWTPLGTYEQYF. The CDR3 nucleotides are TGTGCCAGCAGCCAATCCCACACCTGGACTCCCCTTGGGACCTACGAGCAGTACTTC.

V usage is TRBV27 and J usage is TRBJ2-3; D unresolved. This CDR3 is built from 15 residues. With 0 bases removed from V and 6 bases from J, the gap between germline ends came to 13 bases. In germline, CDR1 is MNHEY, CDR2 SMNVEV (reference sequence). The CDR3 reads CASSLSVFSSDTQYF. Written as DNA, the CDR3 is TGTGCCAGCAGTTTATCTGTGTTTAGTTCGGATACGCAGTATTTT.